This TCR beta chain is from a study of blood T cell repertoires in COVID-19. Whole-study context: From the United States, Italy and Spain came samples of acute and convalescent COVID-19. PBMCs, B-cell-depleted T cells, or T cells were the source of the cDNA or gDNA that made up the material.

Per the original data handling: By means of reference gene primer amplification, nucleated cell counts were estimated. The table came from immunoSEQ multiplex PCR; TCRdb's copy has only in-frame clones and leaves some out. From that table come the V and J calls and clone size; the DNA was used to work out D and trimming. The sample holds about 120,000 clones, roughly 89% seen once. Between the trimmed V and J ends, which lost 2 bases and 0 bases, there was a span of 8 bases. Per germline, CDR1 LGHNA and CDR2 YNFKEQ. The CDR3 spans 14 residues. This receptor was identified in a human donor with acute or convalescent COVID-19. The donor label of this sample is uncertain. The chain uses TRBV4-2 and TRBJ2-7; D might be TRBD2 (6 bases). Input material: peripheral blood. The CDR3 coding sequence is TGTGCCAGCAGCCAAAGGCGGGACTCCTACGAGCAGTACTTC. Amino acid sequence: CASSQRRDSYEQYF.